The 27 T cell receptor beta chains below come from one sample, sequenced in a study of T cell responses to AZD1222 COVID-19 vaccine. The method was immunoSEQ multiplex PCR; TCRdb's version includes in-frame clones alone and lacks a portion of them. The data show 92,000 or so clones, around 89% seen once. Material: peripheral blood, obtained on day 0 of AZD1222 vaccination. The receptor set was obtained from an adult in good health.

The chain employs TRBV7-8 and TRBJ2-2, with 10 bases aligning to TRBD1. The germline V gene has CDR1 SGHVS and CDR2 FQNEAQ. The CDR3 covers 17 residues. Germline trimming cut 5 bases from V and 6 bases from J; bases unmatched to any gene: 12. The CDR3 DNA reads as TGTGCCAGCAGCCAGCGCCCGGGACAGGGGACTTCCGGGGAGCTGTTTTTT. Residues: CASSQRPGQGTSGELFF.

The chain couples TRBV10-3 to TRBJ2-2; a weak D match, TRBD2 (5 bases). Germline CDR1 is ENHRY and CDR2 is SYGVKD. V was cut by 4 bases and J by 0 bases, with 9 bases left in between. The CDR3 totals 15 residues. In nucleotides, the CDR3 is TGTGCCATCAGTGGTAGCGCCTCGAACACCGGGGAGCTGTTTTTT. This gives the protein CAISGSASNTGELFF.

The chain uses TRBV9 and TRBJ2-4, with 9 positions matching TRBD1. CDR1 and CDR2 from the germline V gene are SGDLS and YYNGEE. V lost 0 bases and J lost 4; bases outside the gene matches: 5. The CDR3 loop spans 16 amino acids. The chain's CDR3 is CASSVDGGQGKNIQYF. The CDR3 nucleotides read TGTGCCAGCAGCGTAGACGGTGGACAGGGGAAAAACATTCAGTACTTC.

This clone was observed a single time. V is TRBV10-3 and J is TRBJ2-1; 10 bases are a match to TRBD1. V trimming: 10 bases; J trimming: 5 bases; junction bases outside the gene matches: 14. From germline, CDR1 is ENHRY and CDR2 SYGVKD. The length of the CDR3 is 16 residues. The CDR3, as DNA: TGTGCCACCGCTGGACCGGACAGGGGGGCTGACAATGAGCAGTTCTTC. This codes for CATAGPDRGADNEQFF.

The chain uses TRBV21-1 and TRBJ1-1; the D segment call TRBD1 is taken from the table without a DNA check. TRBV21-1 has pseudogene status. This CDR3 spans 15 amino acids. The CDR3 sequence: CASSYPGNMNTEAFF. DNA for the CDR3: TGTGCCAGCTCCTATCCAGGGAACATGAACACTGAAGCTTTCTTT.

The V gene is TRBV7-2, the J gene TRBJ2-7; maybe TRBD1 (6 bases). Germline CDR1 reads SGHTA; CDR2 reads FQGNSA. The CDR3 loop spans 13 amino acids. V was shortened by 3 bases and J by 3 bases, with 9 bases between the two germline ends. CDR3 DNA sequence: TGTGCCAGCAGCTTCACAGGGTTCTACGAGCAGTACTTC. Its protein product is CASSFTGFYEQYF.

CDR3 protein: CASSQDLVSSYGYTF. CDR3 in DNA: TGTGCCAGCAGCCAAGATCTGGTCTCTTCCTATGGCTACACCTTC. The chain uses TRBV4-2 and TRBJ1-2; D gene ambiguous. Germline loops: CDR1 LGHNA, CDR2 YNFKEQ. This CDR3 is built from 15 residues. V dropped 0 bases and J dropped 4 bases, with 12 bases sitting between them.

DNA for the CDR3: TGTGCCTGGAGGGGGGCAGGGCGAAGCCCCCAGCATTTT. This gives the protein CAWRGAGRSPQHF. V gene TRBV30 combines with J gene TRBJ1-5; maybe TRBD1 (6 bases). Germline V gives CDR1 GTSNPN, CDR2 SVGIG (reference sequence). V was shortened by 3 bases and J by 10 bases, with 16 bases between the two germline ends. CDR3 size: 13 residues.

The chain is built from TRBV7-8 and TRBJ1-4, with 7 bases that match TRBD1. CDR1 SGHVS and CDR2 FQNEAQ come from the germline V gene. After removal of 2 bases from V and 10 bases from J, the junction contained 10 bases not matched to a gene. The CDR3 covers 15 residues. In nucleotides, the CDR3 is TGTGCCAGCAGCTTACCGGGTCAGGGGGTAGGAAAACTGTTTTTT. Residues: CASSLPGQGVGKLFF.

This clone was counted once. The chain carries TRBV2 and TRBJ1-1; a possible D gene is TRBD1 (6 bases). Germline V lookup: CDR1 SNHLY, CDR2 FYNNEI. The CDR3 is 14 residues long. The V end lost 6 bases, the J end lost 3 bases, and 14 bases lay between the germline ends. CDR3 loop: CASRVQGAHTEAFF. CDR3 nucleotide sequence: TGTGCCAGCAGGGTACAGGGCGCCCACACTGAAGCTTTCTTT. The variable domain in full, completed from reference TRBV2 and TRBJ1-1, reads EPEVTQTPSHQVTQMGQEVILRCVPISNHLYFYWYRQILGQKVEFLVSFYNNEISEKSEIFDDQFSVERPDGSNFTLKIRSTKLEDSAMYFCASRVQGAHTEAFFGQGTRLTVV.

The chain joins TRBV14 to TRBJ1-5, with unresolved D. The germline gives CDR1 SGHDN, CDR2 FVKESK. V was pared by 3 bases and J by 3 bases, with 6 bases between. The CDR3 totals 13 residues. Written as DNA, the CDR3 is TGTGCCAGCAGCCAGGGTTTCAATCAGCCCCAGCATTTT. As protein: CASSQGFNQPQHF.

In the case of this clone: The same CDR3 arises from other DNA sequences in this sample as well. The chain links TRBV3-1 (or the pseudogene TRBV3-2) to TRBJ1-1; unclear D gene. Germline V gene lookup returns CDR1 LGHDT and CDR2 YNNKEL (reference sequence). The CDR3 consists of 15 residues. V was shortened by 1 base and J by 4 bases, with 13 bases between the two germline ends. This CDR3 is CASSQGQGSVTEAFF. The DNA for the CDR3 is TGTGCCAGCAGCCAAGGTCAAGGGTCGGTCACTGAAGCTTTCTTT.

The rearrangement uses TRBV28 and TRBJ1-5; the D is unclear. Germline CDR1 is MDHEN and CDR2 is SYDVKM. Trimming removed 8 bases from V and 5 bases from J, with 13 bases in between. The CDR3 loop spans 13 amino acids. CDR3 sequence (DNA): TGTGCCAGCGCGCCGGACTGGGATCAGCCCCAGCATTTT. It specifies CASAPDWDQPQHF.

J is TRBJ2-3 and V is TRBV7-2, with D tentatively TRBD1 or TRBD2 (6 bases each). This CDR3 comprises 16 residues. Trimming removed 7 bases from V and 1 base from J, with 18 bases in between. Germline CDR1 is SGHTA and CDR2 is FQGNSA. The CDR3 nucleotides are TGTGCCAGCACGCCCTTAGGGGGGACTGGCACAGATACGCAGTATTTT. It translates to CASTPLGGTGTDTQYF.

CDR3 protein: CASSHPIAGGLNEQFF. DNA for the CDR3: TGTGCCAGCAGCCATCCTATAGCGGGGGGGCTCAATGAGCAGTTCTTC. V is TRBV13 and J is TRBJ2-1, with TRBD2 matching 11 bases. Germline assignment: CDR1 PRHDT and CDR2 FYEKMQ (reference sequence). The CDR3 length is 16 residues. Trimming took 5 bases from V and 6 from J; bases not matched to a gene: 9.

The rearrangement uses TRBV10-3 and TRBJ2-7; no reliable D call. V dropped 3 bases and J dropped 0 bases, with 6 bases sitting between them. Germline V gene sequence: CDR1 ENHRY, CDR2 SYGVKD. There are 13 residues in the CDR3. The CDR3 region is CAISDGLSYEQYF. CDR3 DNA: TGTGCCATCAGTGACGGCCTCTCCTACGAGCAGTACTTC.

The genes are TRBV13 and TRBJ1-1; D not certain. Germline V gene lookup returns CDR1 PRHDT and CDR2 FYEKMQ (reference sequence). The CDR3 has 15 residues. Trimming shortened V by 0 bases and J by 6 bases, and 14 bases separated the two germline ends. The CDR3 region has the DNA TGTGCCAGCAGCTTAGGCCAGAGGGTTCGCGCTGAAGCTTTCTTT. Translated, it gives CASSLGQRVRAEAFF.

The chain has TRBV24-1 and TRBJ2-7; the D is unclear. The CDR3 is made up of 13 amino acids. CDR1 is KGHDR, CDR2 SFDVKD, per germline. V shed 4 bases and J shed 4 bases, with 10 bases lying between them. CDR3 region: CATSDPVSYEQYF. In DNA form, the CDR3 reads TGTGCCACCAGTGACCCAGTGTCGTACGAGCAGTACTTC.

The rearrangement uses TRBV4-1 and TRBJ1-1, with D perhaps TRBD1 (5 bases). Trimming took off 0 bases at V and 7 bases at J, with 9 bases between the two ends. The CDR3 loop spans 13 amino acids. Germline values: CDR1 MGHRA, CDR2 YSYEKL. As DNA, the CDR3 is TGCGCCAGCAGCCAAGATCTGGGGGTTGAAGCTTTCTTT. Its protein is CASSQDLGVEAFF.

The chain recombines TRBV9 with TRBJ2-6; no clear D. The CDR3 is 12 amino acids. CDR1 SGDLS and CDR2 YYNGEE come from the germline V gene. Trimming left V 7 bases short and J 3 bases short, with 5 bases between. CDR3 nucleotides: TGTGCCAGCGGTAATGGGGCCAACGTCCTGACTTTC. Protein product: CASGNGANVLTF.

The V and J genes are TRBV18 and TRBJ2-1; D perhaps matches TRBD2 (6 bases). Trimming took 0 bases from V and 5 from J, leaving 8 bases between them. The CDR3 spans 14 residues. Germline CDR1 and CDR2: KGHSH and LQKENI. The CDR3: CASSPPEGNNEQFF. Here the CDR3 DNA reads TGTGCCAGCTCACCACCGGAGGGAAACAATGAGCAGTTCTTC.

The genes are TRBV6-5 and TRBJ1-2, with a possible D match to TRBD1 (6 bases). In germline, CDR1 is MNHEY, CDR2 SVGAGI. Trimming shortened V by 2 bases and J by 4 bases, and 8 bases separated the two germline ends. The CDR3 covers 13 residues. CDR3 sequence: CASSYLQGYGYTF. CDR3 nucleotide sequence: TGTGCCAGCAGTTACCTACAGGGCTATGGCTACACCTTC.

The chain recombines TRBV7-2 with TRBJ2-3; 8 bases map to TRBD2. V lost 0 bases and J lost 4; bases outside the gene matches: 6. Germline-derived CDR1 and CDR2 are SGHTA and FQGNSA. The CDR3 covers 16 residues. DNA for the CDR3: TGTGCCAGCAGCTTAGCGTCGCGGGGGGCCCCAGATACGCAGTATTTT. It translates to CASSLASRGAPDTQYF.

The rearrangement uses TRBV4-3 and TRBJ1-6; 9 bases line up with TRBD1. V lost 1 base to trimming and J lost 3 bases; unmatched junction nucleotides: 7. Germline V gene sequence: CDR1 LGHNA, CDR2 YSLEER. There are 18 residues in the CDR3. This chain's CDR3 is CASSQGGQGGGYNSPLHF. The CDR3, as DNA: TGCGCCAGCAGCCAAGGGGGACAGGGAGGGGGCTATAATTCACCCCTCCACTTT.

This CDR3 reads CASTLQGVGTEAFF. The CDR3 DNA follows: TGTGCCAGCACCCTACAGGGGGTCGGGACTGAAGCTTTCTTT. The chain uses TRBV28 and TRBJ1-1; 8 bases are shared with TRBD1. The CDR3 spans 14 residues. The V gene end was trimmed by 7 bases and the J gene end by 5 bases; junction bases not matched to a gene: 9. Germline V gives CDR1 MDHEN, CDR2 SYDVKM.

The rearrangement links TRBV6-5 to TRBJ2-6, with TRBD1 matching over 7 bases. Germline V gene data show CDR1 as MNHEY and CDR2 as SVGAGI. After removal of 5 bases from V and 2 bases from J, the junction contained 3 bases not matched to a gene. The CDR3 is 15 residues long. CDR3 bases: TGTGCCAGCAGTCCCGACAGGGCTGGGGCCAACGTCCTGACTTTC. Residues: CASSPDRAGANVLTF.

J is TRBJ2-1 and V is TRBV5-1; D is possibly TRBD1 (6 bases). CDR3 length equals 13 residues. V dropped 4 bases and J dropped 9 bases, with 14 bases sitting between them. The germline CDR1 and CDR2 sequences are SGHRS and YFSETQ. CDR3 region: CASSEQGEGEQFF. In nucleotides, the CDR3 is TGCGCCAGCAGCGAACAGGGTGAGGGTGAGCAGTTCTTC.